Shown below are 25 T cell receptor beta chains from a single sample sequenced in a study of blood T cell repertoires in COVID-19. The protocol was immunoSEQ multiplex PCR, while the TCRdb copy is restricted to in-frame clones and leaves out a portion. The data contain more than 200,000 clones, 75% to 90% of them seen just once; the ten biggest clones take up around 2.6%. Sequenced: peripheral blood. These TCRs come from a woman in her 70s with active or convalescent COVID-19.

This chain uses TRBV30 with TRBJ2-7, with a weak D call TRBD1 (6 bases). The CDR3 runs 18 residues. Deletions cut 3 bases from V and 0 bases from J, with 24 bases between. The germline CDR1 and CDR2 sequences are GTSNPN and SVGIG (reference sequence). CDR3 region: CAWRGIRGRGVSSYEQYF. The CDR3, as DNA: TGTGCCTGGAGGGGAATTCGAGGCAGGGGAGTTAGCTCCTACGAGCAGTACTTC.

This rearrangement joins TRBV11-2 to TRBJ1-4; a possible D gene is TRBD1 (6 bases). The germline V gene has CDR1 SGHAT and CDR2 FQNNGV. V shed 2 bases and J shed 7 bases, with 17 bases lying between them. The CDR3 is made up of 16 amino acids. The CDR3 DNA reads as TGTGCCAGCAGCTTACGGGGGGGCGGTGCGGTTGAAAAACTGTTTTTT. Its translation: CASSLRGGGAVEKLFF.

Turning to this clone: A junction boundary mismatches the germline segment, possibly from a read error. The V and J genes are TRBV7-2 and TRBJ1-1, with D uncertain. The CDR3 spans 12 residues. Germline-derived CDR1 and CDR2 are SGHTA and FQGNSA. CDR3 region: CASSTSHTEAFF. For the CDR3, the DNA is TGTGCCAGCAGCACCTCTCACACCGAAGCTTTCTTT.

The V call is TRBV29-1, the J call TRBJ2-3; D is possibly TRBD2 (5 bases). Trimming took off 7 bases at V and 0 bases at J, with 17 bases between the two ends. Germline CDR1 SQVTM, CDR2 ANQGSEA. The length of the CDR3 is 15 residues. CDR3 coding DNA: TGCAGCGCAAATGGAGGCAGAACTAGCACAGATACGCAGTATTTT. Its protein is CSANGGRTSTDTQYF.

The chain uses TRBV19 and TRBJ1-1; D might be TRBD1 (5 bases). V lost 2 bases to trimming and J lost 7 bases, with 11 bases between them. Germline lookup yields CDR1 LNHDA and CDR2 SQIVND (reference sequence). This CDR3 spans 13 amino acids. CDR3 nucleotides: TGTGCCAGTAGTATACGGGGGGAGTATGAAGCTTTCTTT. This encodes CASSIRGEYEAFF. The variable domain in full, completed from reference TRBV19 and TRBJ1-1, reads DGGITQSPKYLFRKEGQNVTLSCEQNLNHDAMYWYRQDPGQGLRLIYYSQIVNDFQKGDIAEGYSVSREKKESFPLTVTSAQKNPTAFYLCASSIRGEYEAFFGQGTRLTVV.

The V and J genes are TRBV28 and TRBJ1-5, with a tentative D call TRBD1 (5 bases). Germline CDR1 MDHEN, CDR2 SYDVKM. The V end was cut by 6 bases, the J end by 9 bases, with 15 bases between. CDR3 length: 13 amino acids. DNA for the CDR3: TGTGCCAGCAGCCCCGGGGGAGGAGGGCCCCAGCATTTT. It codes for CASSPGGGGPQHF.

The chain combines TRBV30 with TRBJ2-5; the match to TRBD2 covers 7 bases. The CDR3 contains 15 residues. Germline CDR1 is GTSNPN and CDR2 is SVGIG (reference sequence). J was trimmed by 4 bases and V by 4 bases; bases with no gene match: 12. The CDR3 coding sequence is TGTGCCTGGAACTCAGTGCGGGAGAGGTCAGAGACCCAGTACTTC. Protein: CAWNSVRERSETQYF.

This clone was found once. The chain employs TRBV19 and TRBJ1-4; D perhaps matches TRBD1 (6 bases). Trimming stripped 7 bases from V and 4 bases from J, with 16 bases between. Germline lookup yields CDR1 LNHDA and CDR2 SQIVND (reference sequence). The CDR3 loop spans 15 amino acids. CDR3 coding DNA: TGTGCCAGTAAACCCCAGGGGATGGGTAATGAAAAACTGTTTTTT. Translated, it gives CASKPQGMGNEKLFF.

The chain joins TRBV27 to TRBJ1-6, with D unresolved. The CDR3 length is 15 residues. Germline CDR1 MNHEY, CDR2 SMNVEV (reference sequence). V gave up 3 bases and J gave up 0 bases, with 6 bases separating them. This chain's CDR3 is CASSLESSYNSPLHF. CDR3 nucleotide sequence: TGTGCCAGCAGTTTGGAGAGCTCCTATAATTCACCCCTCCACTTT.

The chain recombines TRBV5-6 with TRBJ2-1; D gene unclear. The CDR3 runs to 13 residues. CDR1 and CDR2 from the germline V gene are SGHDT and YYEEEE. V was shortened by 0 bases and J by 5 bases, with 6 bases between the two germline ends. CDR3 sequence: CASSLVANNEQFF. The CDR3 DNA follows: TGTGCCAGCAGCTTGGTTGCGAACAATGAGCAGTTCTTC.

The rearrangement uses TRBV27 and TRBJ2-1, with TRBD1 matching over 8 bases. V was clipped by 5 bases and J by 9 bases; unmatched bases: 15. CDR3 size: 16 residues. Germline loops: CDR1 MNHEY, CDR2 SMNVEV (reference sequence). The CDR3 DNA reads as TGTGCCAGCAGTCCCCTCGGACAGGGAGCCTCTAGTGAGCAGTTCTTC. Translated, it gives CASSPLGQGASSEQFF.

This clone came up once. The chain carries TRBV5-1 and TRBJ1-1; 11 bases match TRBD1. The V and J ends lost 4 bases and 2 bases, in that order; junction bases with no gene match: 4. The CDR3 totals 15 residues. The germline CDR1 and CDR2 sequences are SGHRS and YFSETQ. As DNA, the CDR3 is TGCGCCAGCAGCCGTAGGACAGGGGGCAACACTGAAGCTTTCTTT. Its protein is CASSRRTGGNTEAFF. The whole variable domain, remainder taken from reference TRBV5-1 and TRBJ1-1, is KAGVTQTPRYLIKTRGQQVTLSCSPISGHRSVSWYQQTPGQGLQFLFEYFSETQRNKGNFPGRFSGRQFSNSRSEMNVSTLELGDSALYLCASSRRTGGNTEAFFGQGTRLTVV.

This clone occurred many times. The chain links TRBV6-5 to TRBJ2-1, with D maybe TRBD2 (5 bases). V dropped 4 bases and J dropped 9 bases, with 10 bases sitting between them. The length of the CDR3 is 12 residues. Germline V gives CDR1 MNHEY, CDR2 SVGAGI. CDR3 sequence reads: CASSSRTGEQFF. The CDR3 DNA follows: TGTGCCAGCAGTTCCAGGACTGGTGAGCAGTTCTTC.

The chain carries TRBV19 and TRBJ2-3; a weak D match, TRBD2 (6 bases). The length of the CDR3 is 15 residues. Germline V gives CDR1 LNHDA, CDR2 SQIVND (reference sequence). The V end lost 6 bases, the J end lost 9 bases, and 22 bases lay between the germline ends. CDR3 sequence (DNA): TGTGCCAGTAGCCCAGGGCGGGGACCCCTCAGCACGCAGTATTTT. It is translated as CASSPGRGPLSTQYF.

CDR3: CASTLWTSTEAFF. Here the CDR3 DNA reads TGTGCCAGCACCCTGTGGACTTCCACTGAAGCTTTCTTT. This chain connects TRBV28 to TRBJ1-1; D is ambiguous. Germline V lookup: CDR1 MDHEN, CDR2 SYDVKM. The germline V and J ends were trimmed by 7 bases and 4 bases, with 13 bases remaining between them. The CDR3 is 13 residues long.

The V and J genes are TRBV28 and TRBJ1-6; the D gene is possibly TRBD1 (6 bases). The length of the CDR3 is 13 residues. The V and J ends lost 7 bases and 6 bases respectively, with 10 bases between them. CDR1 and CDR2 (germline): MDHEN, SYDVKM. DNA of the CDR3: TGTGCCAGCACCGGGACATTTAATTCACCCCTCCACTTT. Translated: CASTGTFNSPLHF.

The chain uses TRBV28 and TRBJ1-4; TRBD1 matches 7 bases. V trimming: 5 bases; J trimming: 7 bases; junction bases outside the gene matches: 7. CDR3 length equals 14 residues. Germline V CDR1 and CDR2: MDHEN, SYDVKM. CDR3 DNA sequence: TGTGCCAGCAGTCGACAGGGTTTAGTTGAAAAACTGTTTTTT. Protein product: CASSRQGLVEKLFF.

This chain joins TRBV5-1 and TRBJ2-2, with 7 bases lining up with TRBD1. CDR1 is SGHRS, CDR2 YFSETQ, per germline. The CDR3 length is 15 residues. Trimming took 5 bases from V and 1 from J; bases not matched to a gene: 5. Here the CDR3 reads CASRPGTENTGELFF. CDR3 in DNA: TGCGCCAGCAGGCCCGGGACAGAGAACACCGGGGAGCTGTTTTTT.

This clone was picked up one time. The rearrangement joins TRBV3-1 (or the pseudogene TRBV3-2) to TRBJ2-7; maybe TRBD1 (5 bases). The CDR3 has 14 residues. Germline values: CDR1 LGHDT, CDR2 YNNKEL (reference sequence). The V gene lost 1 base and the J gene lost 5 bases, with 12 bases spanning the gap. The CDR3 DNA is TGTGCCAGCAGCCAAGCTTTCAGGACACACGAGCAGTACTTC. It is translated as CASSQAFRTHEQYF.

The J gene is TRBJ2-7, the V gene TRBV3-1 (or the pseudogene TRBV3-2); 7 bases agree with TRBD2. The CDR3 totals 16 residues. Germline V gives CDR1 LGHDT, CDR2 YNNKEL (reference sequence). The ends lost 5 bases at V and 2 bases at J; junction bases unmatched: 12. CDR3 sequence (DNA): TGTGCCAGCAGCGCCCGTGGAGCGGGGCCCGCCTACGAGCAGTACTTC. The encoded protein is CASSARGAGPAYEQYF.

The V and J genes are TRBV9 and TRBJ2-4; TRBD2 matches 7 bases. Germline lookup yields CDR1 SGDLS and CDR2 YYNGEE. CDR3 size: 16 residues. The J segment lost 0 bases and the V segment lost 2 bases, leaving 5 bases of the junction unmatched. CDR3 in amino acids: CASSVGRGVAKNIQYF. The CDR3 coding sequence is TGTGCCAGCAGCGTGGGTCGGGGGGTAGCCAAAAACATTCAGTACTTC. Full variable domain (missing parts from reference TRBV9 and TRBJ2-4): DSGVTQTPKHLITATGQRVTLRCSPRSGDLSVYWYQQSLDQGLQFLIQYYNGEERAKGNILERFSAQQFPDLHSELNLSSLELGDSALYFCASSVGRGVAKNIQYFGAGTRLSVL.

In DNA form, the CDR3 reads TGTGCCAGCAGTGAATACGCTAGCGGGGGGGCCTTTGAGCAGTTCTTC. As protein: CASSEYASGGAFEQFF. V is TRBV6-1 and J is TRBJ2-1; TRBD2 matches 12 bases. The length of the CDR3 is 16 residues. The germline V gene encodes CDR1 MNHNS and CDR2 SASEGT. The trim removed 2 bases at V and 9 bases at J, leaving 8 bases unmatched.

The chain is built from TRBV6-5 and TRBJ2-7; 9 bases align to TRBD1. After removal of 7 bases from V and 3 bases from J, the junction contained 7 bases not matched to a gene. The CDR3 consists of 14 residues. Germline assignment: CDR1 MNHEY and CDR2 SVGAGI. The CDR3 nucleotides read TGTGCCAGCATTGGGACAGGGAGCTTCTACGAGCAGTACTTC. It specifies CASIGTGSFYEQYF.

The chain employs TRBV5-1 and TRBJ2-7; 11 bases line up with TRBD2. CDR1 is SGHRS and CDR2 is YFSETQ in the germline V gene. V gave up 3 bases and J gave up 2 bases; unmatched junction bases: 10. The CDR3 covers 17 residues. The DNA for the CDR3 is TGCGCCAGCAGCTGGCAGACCGGGACTAGCGGCGCCTACGAGCAGTACTTC. This codes for CASSWQTGTSGAYEQYF.

V gene TRBV30 combines with J gene TRBJ1-2, with D hard to call. Looked up from germline, CDR1 is GTSNPN and CDR2 is SVGIG (reference sequence). This CDR3 has 11 amino acids. Between the trimmed V and J ends, which lost 1 base and 3 bases, there was a span of 3 bases. DNA for the CDR3: TGTGCCTGGAGTGGAGACTATGGCTACACCTTC. Protein sequence: CAWSGDYGYTF.